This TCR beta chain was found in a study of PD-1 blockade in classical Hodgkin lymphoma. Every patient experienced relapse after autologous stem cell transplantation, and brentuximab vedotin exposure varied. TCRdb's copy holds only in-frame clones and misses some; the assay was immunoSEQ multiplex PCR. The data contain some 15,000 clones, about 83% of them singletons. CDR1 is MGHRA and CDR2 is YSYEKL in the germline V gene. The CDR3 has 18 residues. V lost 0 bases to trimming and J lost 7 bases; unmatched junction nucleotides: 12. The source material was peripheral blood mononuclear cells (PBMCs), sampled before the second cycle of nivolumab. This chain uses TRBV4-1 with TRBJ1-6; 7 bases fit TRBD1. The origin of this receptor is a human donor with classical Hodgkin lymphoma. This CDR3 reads CASSQERSGTGANSPLHF. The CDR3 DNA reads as TGCGCCAGCAGCCAAGAAAGATCCGGTACAGGGGCAAATTCACCCCTCCACTTT.